Listed below are T cell receptor beta chains from one sample, sequenced in a study of blood T cell repertoires in COVID-19. The repertoire was sequenced with immunoSEQ multiplex PCR; TCRdb's copy has only in-frame clones and lacks some. The data contain over 120,000 clones, just under 85% of them singletons. Sequenced: PBMCs or T cells enriched from blood (not recorded which). The receptors originated from a man between 45 and 60 years old who had recovered from COVID-19. Each CDR3 is given with its conserved first and last residue. The D gene is left open where the match is weak. The listing skips clone size in some rows; elsewhere it reads once, few, many or a size class.

>NA|NA|TRBV24-1|TRBJ1-5
CATSDSRQGGNQPQHF
TGTGCCACCAGTGATTCCCGGCAGGGCGGCAATCAGCCCCAGCATTTT
>NA|once|TRBV3-1/TRBV3-2|TRBJ2-5
CATGETQYF
TGTGCCACGGGGGAGACCCAGTACTTC
>NA|once|TRBV2|TRBJ2-4
CASTASAGGRWNIQYF
TGTGCCAGCACCGCCTCTGCAGGGGGGAGATGGAACATTCAGTACTTC
>TRBD1|NA|TRBV7-2|TRBJ1-2
CASSSTGGAGYGYTF
TGTGCCAGCAGCTCAACAGGGGGCGCAGGTTATGGCTACACCTTC
>TRBD1|few|TRBV27|TRBJ1-1
CASSLGTGGNTEAFF
TGTGCCAGCAGTCTCGGGACAGGGGGCAACACTGAAGCTTTCTTT
>NA|NA|TRBV6-2/TRBV6-3|TRBJ2-5
CASSYRSGKLQETQYF
TGTGCCAGCAGTTATAGGTCAGGGAAACTCCAAGAGACCCAGTACTTC
>NA|once|TRBV4-3|TRBJ2-3
CASSPTRASTDTQYF
TGCGCCAGCAGCCCCACTAGGGCTAGCACAGATACGCAGTATTTT
>NA|NA|TRBV5-4|TRBJ1-5
CASSIQGGSNQPQHF
TGTGCCAGCAGTATTCAGGGTGGGAGCAATCAGCCCCAGCATTTT
>TRBD2|NA|TRBV27|TRBJ2-7
CASSTRSGGLYEQYF
TGTGCCAGCAGTACTCGTAGCGGGGGCCTCTACGAGCAGTACTTC
>TRBD2|NA|TRBV18|TRBJ2-5
CASSPWTSGEGTQYF
TGTGCCAGCTCACCTTGGACTAGCGGGGAGGGGACCCAGTACTTC
>NA|NA|TRBV28|TRBJ2-3
CASSSGSSTDTQYF
TGTGCCAGCTCATCGGGTTCTAGCACAGATACGCAGTATTTT
>TRBD2|NA|TRBV7-2|TRBJ2-3
CASSLGPSGPLSTDTQYF
TGTGCCAGCAGCTTAGGTCCTAGCGGGCCTCTCAGCACAGATACGCAGTATTTT
>NA|NA|TRBV10-3|TRBJ2-1
CAISEPGGSEQFF
TGTGCCATCAGTGAGCCTGGGGGCAGTGAGCAGTTCTTC
>TRBD1|once|TRBV5-1|TRBJ1-1
CASSGTGADTEAFF
TGCGCCAGCAGCGGGACAGGGGCGGACACTGAAGCTTTCTTT
>NA|NA|TRBV5-4|TRBJ2-7
CASSLDFYEQYF
TGTGCCAGCAGCTTAGACTTCTACGAGCAGTACTTC
>NA|NA|TRBV3-1/TRBV3-2|TRBJ2-2
CASSQGPAGELFF
TGTGCCAGCAGCCAAGGTCCAGCCGGGGAGCTGTTTTTT
>NA|NA|TRBV6-2/TRBV6-3|TRBJ1-5
CASSYRQGGHQPQHF
TGTGCCAGCAGTTACAGGCAGGGTGGCCATCAGCCCCAGCATTTT
>NA|NA|TRBV27|TRBJ2-7
CASSLSGRQAPYEQYF
TGTGCCAGCAGTTTAAGTGGGAGACAGGCCCCCTACGAGCAGTACTTC
>NA|NA|TRBV5-1|TRBJ2-3
CASSLNGQGTGTDTQYF
TGCGCCAGCAGCTTGAACGGGCAAGGGACTGGCACAGATACGCAGTATTTT
>NA|once|TRBV30|TRBJ2-1
CACGDIRSYNEQFF
TGTGCCTGCGGGGACATCCGCTCCTACAATGAGCAGTTCTTC
>NA|NA|TRBV27|TRBJ1-1
CASSLLSGKVEAFF
TGTGCCAGCAGCCTCCTATCGGGGAAGGTTGAGGCTTTCTTT
>NA|NA|TRBV25-1|TRBJ2-1
CASSGTSSYNEQFF
TGTGCCAGCAGTGGTACTAGCTCCTACAATGAGCAGTTCTTC
>NA|NA|TRBV28|TRBJ1-5
CASSLSASGKQPQHF
TGTGCCAGCAGTTTATCAGCCTCAGGGAAGCAGCCCCAGCATTTT